These 9 T cell receptor beta chains share one sample of origin, sequenced in a study of blood T cell repertoires in COVID-19. This table comes from immunoSEQ multiplex PCR, and its TCRdb copy is limited to in-frame clones, with some not included. The sample yields tens of thousands of clones, around nine tenths seen once. The sequencing input was peripheral blood. The source is a human donor in a cohort sampled during active COVID-19.

The chain joins TRBV10-3 to TRBJ2-5; TRBD1 is a possible D gene (6 bases). Germline V CDR1 and CDR2: ENHRY, SYGVKD. This CDR3 contains 14 residues. V gave up 4 bases and J gave up 7 bases, with 16 bases separating them. The CDR3 sequence is CAISAGTPPRTQYF. DNA for the CDR3: TGTGCCATCAGTGCCGGGACACCTCCCCGGACCCAGTACTTC.

The chain's CDR3 is CASSPGVKAGYEQYF. The CDR3 nucleotides read TGTGCCAGCAGCCCGGGGGTTAAGGCGGGTTACGAGCAGTACTTC. The chain links TRBV13 to TRBJ2-7; D might be TRBD2 (6 bases). Between the trimmed V and J ends, which lost 5 bases and 4 bases, there was a span of 18 bases. Germline V gene lookup returns CDR1 PRHDT and CDR2 FYEKMQ (reference sequence). The CDR3 is 15 amino acids.

This rearrangement joins TRBV6-5 to TRBJ1-1; D is perhaps TRBD1 (5 bases). The CDR3 spans 14 residues. Looked up from germline, CDR1 is MNHEY and CDR2 is SVGAGI. Trimming removed 7 bases from V and 0 bases from J, with 12 bases in between. As DNA, the CDR3 is TGTGCCAGCACCGGAGACAGACTGAACACTGAAGCTTTCTTT. Protein: CASTGDRLNTEAFF.

The chain couples TRBV25-1 to TRBJ2-1, with 9 bases aligning to TRBD2. The CDR3 runs 18 residues. Germline assignment: CDR1 MGHDK and CDR2 SYGVNS. The V and J ends lost 0 bases and 4 bases, in that order; junction bases with no gene match: 10. CDR3 residues: CASSEYGGREGRYNEQFF. CDR3 coding DNA: TGTGCCAGCAGTGAATATGGGGGGCGGGAGGGCCGGTACAATGAGCAGTTCTTC. Complete variable domain (other parts from reference TRBV25-1 and TRBJ2-1): EADIYQTPRYLVIGTGKKITLECSQTMGHDKMYWYQQDPGMELHLIHYSYGVNSTEKGDLSSESTVSRIRTEHFPLTLESARPSHTSQYLCASSEYGGREGRYNEQFFGPGTRLTVL.

The table lists this clone with a count of one. The V call is TRBV3-1 (or the pseudogene TRBV3-2), the J call TRBJ2-3; 7 bases fit TRBD1. There are 15 residues in the CDR3. Germline V gene data show CDR1 as LGHDT and CDR2 as YNNKEL (reference sequence). After removal of 4 bases from V and 3 bases from J, the junction contained 7 bases not matched to a gene. DNA for the CDR3: TGTGCCAGCAGCCTGGGACAGCCGGGGACAGATACGCAGTATTTT. It yields the protein CASSLGQPGTDTQYF.

The J gene is TRBJ2-7, the V gene TRBV4-2, with TRBD2 matching over 7 bases. The CDR3 runs 15 residues. Per germline, CDR1 LGHNA and CDR2 YNFKEQ. V shed 1 base, J shed 2 bases, and the junction held 5 bases outside the gene matches. CDR3 bases: TGTGCCAGCAGCCAAGTACTAGCGCAGACCTACGAGCAGTACTTC. It translates to CASSQVLAQTYEQYF.

In this sample, this clone turned up a few times. The chain is built from TRBV4-1 and TRBJ2-7; TRBD1 is a possible D gene (7 bases). The CDR3 has 15 amino acids. Germline assignment: CDR1 MGHRA and CDR2 YSYEKL. The V end was cut by 4 bases, the J end by 2 bases, with 15 bases between. In DNA form, the CDR3 reads TGCGCCAGCAGCCGCGAAGGAGGGGGCGCCTACGAGCAGTACTTC. Translation gives CASSREGGGAYEQYF.

The V and J genes are TRBV27 and TRBJ1-5, with D perhaps TRBD1 (6 bases). V was cut by 5 bases and J by 0 bases, with 17 bases left in between. CDR1 MNHEY and CDR2 SMNVEV come from the germline V gene (reference sequence). The CDR3 covers 17 residues. This CDR3 is CASSPRATGYSNQPQHF. The CDR3 DNA is TGTGCCAGCAGTCCTCGAGCAACAGGGTATAGCAATCAGCCCCAGCATTTT.

V and J are TRBV2 and TRBJ2-3, with 7 bases identical to TRBD1. CDR3 length equals 13 residues. J gave up 2 bases and V 7 bases, and 3 bases lay outside the gene matches. Germline V CDR1 and CDR2: SNHLY, FYNNEI. The CDR3 loop reads CASMTGYTDTQYF. The CDR3, as DNA: TGTGCCAGCATGACAGGGTACACAGATACGCAGTATTTT.